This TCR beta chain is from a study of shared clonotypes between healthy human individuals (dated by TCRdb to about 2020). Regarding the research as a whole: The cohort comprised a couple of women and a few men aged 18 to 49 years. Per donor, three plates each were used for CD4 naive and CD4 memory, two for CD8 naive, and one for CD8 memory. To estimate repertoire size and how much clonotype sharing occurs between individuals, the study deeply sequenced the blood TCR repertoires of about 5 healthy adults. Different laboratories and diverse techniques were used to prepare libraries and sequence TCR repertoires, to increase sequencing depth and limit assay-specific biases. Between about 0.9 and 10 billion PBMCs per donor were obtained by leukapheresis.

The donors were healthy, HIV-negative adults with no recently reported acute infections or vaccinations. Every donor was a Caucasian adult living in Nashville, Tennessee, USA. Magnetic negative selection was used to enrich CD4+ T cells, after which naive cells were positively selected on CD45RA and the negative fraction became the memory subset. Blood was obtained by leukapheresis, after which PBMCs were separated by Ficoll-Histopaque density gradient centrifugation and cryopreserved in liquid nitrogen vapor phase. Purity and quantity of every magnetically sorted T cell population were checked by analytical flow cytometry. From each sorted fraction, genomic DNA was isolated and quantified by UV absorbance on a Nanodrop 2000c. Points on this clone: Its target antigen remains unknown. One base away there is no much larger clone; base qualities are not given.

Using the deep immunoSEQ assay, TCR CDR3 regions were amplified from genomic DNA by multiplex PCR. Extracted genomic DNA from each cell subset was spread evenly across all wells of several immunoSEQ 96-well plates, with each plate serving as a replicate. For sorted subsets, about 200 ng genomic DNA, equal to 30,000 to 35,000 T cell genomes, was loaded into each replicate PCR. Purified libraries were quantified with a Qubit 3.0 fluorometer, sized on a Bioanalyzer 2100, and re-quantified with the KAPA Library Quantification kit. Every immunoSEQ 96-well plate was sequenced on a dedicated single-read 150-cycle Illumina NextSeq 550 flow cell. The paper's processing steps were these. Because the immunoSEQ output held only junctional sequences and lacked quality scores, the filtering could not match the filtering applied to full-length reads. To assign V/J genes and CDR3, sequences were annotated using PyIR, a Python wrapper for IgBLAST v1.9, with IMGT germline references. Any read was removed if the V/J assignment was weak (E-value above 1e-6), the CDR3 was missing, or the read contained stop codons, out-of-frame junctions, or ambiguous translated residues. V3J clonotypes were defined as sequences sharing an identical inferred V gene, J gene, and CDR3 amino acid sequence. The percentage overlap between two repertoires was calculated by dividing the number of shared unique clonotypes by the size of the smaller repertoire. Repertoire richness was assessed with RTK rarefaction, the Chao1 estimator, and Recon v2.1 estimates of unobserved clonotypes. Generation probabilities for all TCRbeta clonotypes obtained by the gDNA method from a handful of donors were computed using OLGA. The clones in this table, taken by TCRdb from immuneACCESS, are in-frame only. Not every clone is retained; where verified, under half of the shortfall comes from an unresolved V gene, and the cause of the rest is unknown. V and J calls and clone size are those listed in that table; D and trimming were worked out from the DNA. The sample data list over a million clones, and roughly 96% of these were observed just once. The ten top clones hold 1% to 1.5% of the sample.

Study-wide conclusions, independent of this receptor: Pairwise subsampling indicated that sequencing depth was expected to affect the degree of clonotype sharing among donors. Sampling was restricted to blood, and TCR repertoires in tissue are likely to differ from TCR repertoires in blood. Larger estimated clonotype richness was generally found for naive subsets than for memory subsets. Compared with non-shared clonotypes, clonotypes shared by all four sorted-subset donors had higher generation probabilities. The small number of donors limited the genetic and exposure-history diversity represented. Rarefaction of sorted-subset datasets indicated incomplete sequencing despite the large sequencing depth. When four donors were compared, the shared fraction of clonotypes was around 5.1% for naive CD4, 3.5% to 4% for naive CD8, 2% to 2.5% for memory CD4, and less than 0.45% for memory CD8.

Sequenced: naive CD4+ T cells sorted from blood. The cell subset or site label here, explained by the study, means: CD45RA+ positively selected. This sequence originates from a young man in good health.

The DNA reads as follows: TGCGCCAGCAGTGGGGGACCGTGGCCGAACACTGAAGCTTTCTTT. It translates as CASSGGPWPNTEAFF. The V and J segments used are TRBV10-1 and TRBJ1-1; a tentative D match to TRBD1 spans 5 bases. CDR1 and CDR2 are drawn from the germline V gene (reference sequence): WNHNN, SYGVQD. The CDR3 runs 15 amino acids, cysteine and phenylalanine included. Of all the DNA, just the CDR3 is kept, 45 bases in frame from base 1. The V and J ends are trimmed by 4 bases and 1 base, leaving 13 bases between them.